The clone carrying this T cell receptor (beta chain) was detected ten times or more. V was clipped by 4 bases and J by 5 bases; unmatched bases: 12. Germline CDR1 and CDR2: SNHLY and FYNNEI. The CDR3 is 16 residues long. The data belong to a study of identical twins. TCRdb called the 5' RACE reads again in MiXCR, with one record for every CDR3 protein. Here the sample spans approximately 600,000 distinct CDR3 sequences, more than 9% being singletons. These data also formed part of another study, on yellow fever vaccine responses in identical twins.

The J gene is TRBJ2-7, the V gene TRBV2; TRBD1 matches 9 bases. What was sequenced was PBMCs. This receptor was obtained from a young woman in good health. The CDR3 is CASSVFIGQGTNEQYF. The DNA of the CDR3 is TGTGCCAGCAGTGTTTTTATCGGACAGGGGACTAACGAGCAGTACTTC.